The rows below give T cell receptor beta chains drawn from one sample of a study of cytomegalovirus exposure and HLA in healthy donors. TCRdb's copy holds only in-frame clones and misses some; the assay was immunoSEQ multiplex PCR. The sample lists about 190,000 clones; more than 70% were seen once. Material: PBMCs. The source is a man aged 25 to 40 in good health and CMV-seropositive. CDR3s include the opening cysteine and the closing phenylalanine or tryptophan. A D gene is named only where the DNA matches it firmly. Clone size is stated in some rows and not others, as once, few, many or a class when expanded.

TRBJ2-7	NA	TRBD1	TRBV5-6	15	CASTFGTGGAYEQYF	TGTGCCAGCACCTTTGGGACAGGGGGAGCCTACGAGCAGTACTTC
TRBJ2-3	once	TRBD2	TRBV5-5	15	CASSFSGGSTDTQYF	TGTGCCAGCAGCTTTAGCGGGGGAAGCACAGATACGCAGTATTTT
TRBJ2-5	NA	NA	TRBV9	14	CASSVAWAGETQYF	TGTGCCAGCAGCGTAGCATGGGCGGGCGAGACCCAGTACTTC
TRBJ2-7	NA	TRBD1	TRBV11-2	16	CASSPWGQGERGEQYF	TGTGCCAGCAGTCCGTGGGGACAGGGCGAACGGGGCGAGCAGTACTTC
TRBJ2-5	NA	TRBD1	TRBV18	18	CASSYILQGAGAQETQYF	TGTGCCAGCTCATACATTTTACAGGGGGCCGGGGCCCAAGAGACCCAGTACTTC
TRBJ1-2	few	NA	TRBV4-1	16	CASSQDRWGGNYGYTF	TGCGCCAGCAGCCAAGATCGGTGGGGGGGGAACTATGGCTACACCTTC
TRBJ1-1	NA	NA	TRBV6-5	15	CASSSGGRMNTEAFF	TGTGCCAGCAGTTCGGGGGGACGGATGAACACTGAAGCTTTCTTT
TRBJ1-6	NA	TRBD1	TRBV30	14	CAWSFDRGESPLHF	TGTGCCTGGAGTTTCGACAGGGGAGAGTCACCCCTCCACTTT
TRBJ1-2	NA	NA	TRBV5-4	12	CASSLEVGGYTF	TGTGCCAGCAGCTTGGAGGTGGGCGGCTACACCTTC
TRBJ1-5	few	NA	TRBV28	14	CASTTGGSNQPQHF	TGTGCCAGCACCACCGGGGGGAGCAATCAGCCCCAGCATTTT
TRBJ2-1	NA	TRBD2	TRBV5-4	12	CVAGGRGNEQFF	TGTGTCGCTGGCGGGAGAGGTAATGAGCAGTTCTTC
TRBJ1-1	NA	TRBD1	TRBV19	13	CASMSRQGRTAFF	TGTGCCAGTATGAGTCGACAGGGGAGGACGGCTTTCTTT
TRBJ2-5	NA	TRBD2	TRBV11-2	16	CASSLDGGTSAETQYF	TGTGCCAGCAGCTTAGATGGGGGGACTAGCGCGGAGACCCAGTACTTC
TRBJ2-5	NA	TRBD2	TRBV14	14	CASSQLAGSQTQYF	TGTGCCAGCAGCCAATTAGCGGGAAGTCAGACCCAGTACTTC
TRBJ2-7	NA	TRBD1	TRBV27	13	CASSPTGAHEQYF	TGTGCCAGCAGTCCGACAGGGGCCCACGAGCAGTACTTC
TRBJ2-7	NA	TRBD1	TRBV19	14	CASSSRDRGNEQYF	TGTGCCAGTAGTAGCCGGGACAGGGGCAACGAGCAGTACTTC
TRBJ1-6	NA	NA	TRBV6-5	15	CASSYSRGGGSPLHF	TGTGCCAGCAGTTACTCGAGGGGGGGTGGTTCACCCCTCCACTTT
TRBJ2-2	once	NA	TRBV23-1	13	CALGQANTGELFF	TGCGCCCTGGGGCAGGCAAACACCGGGGAGCTGTTTTTT
TRBJ2-3	NA	TRBD2	TRBV28	13	CASEREGTDTQYF	TGTGCCAGCGAGCGGGAGGGGACAGATACGCAGTATTTT
TRBJ2-7	NA	NA	TRBV30	14	CAWGQAGLPYEQYF	TGTGCCTGGGGGCAGGCAGGCTTACCCTACGAGCAGTACTTC
TRBJ1-5	few	NA	TRBV6-1	13	CASSQTDEGPQHF	TGTGCCAGCAGTCAGACTGATGAAGGGCCCCAGCATTTT
TRBJ1-6	NA	TRBD1	TRBV2	13	CASKTGVNSPLHF	TGTGCCAGTAAGACAGGGGTTAATTCACCCCTCCACTTT
TRBJ2-5	few	NA	TRBV5-1	14	CASSLQGGKETQYF	TGCGCCAGCAGCTTACAGGGGGGGAAAGAGACCCAGTACTTC
TRBJ2-7	NA	NA	TRBV7-9	14	CASSPLTNQNEQYF	TGTGCCAGCAGCCCTCTGACTAATCAAAACGAGCAGTACTTC
TRBJ2-7	NA	NA	TRBV28	13	CASNPTVGDEQYF	TGTGCCAGCAATCCGACAGTAGGCGACGAGCAGTACTTC
TRBJ1-2	NA	TRBD1	TRBV19	13	CASSRDSPYGYTF	TGTGCCAGTTCCCGGGACAGCCCGTATGGCTACACCTTC
TRBJ2-7	NA	NA	TRBV7-9	16	CASSGGGGRGFYEQYF	TGTGCCAGCAGCGGCGGAGGTGGCAGGGGATTCTACGAGCAGTACTTC
TRBJ1-2	NA	TRBD1	TRBV27	15	CASSLAGQGGYGYTF	TGTGCCAGCAGTTTAGCCGGACAGGGGGGCTATGGCTACACCTTC
TRBJ1-2	NA	NA	TRBV11-2	15	CASSLDPQGNYGYTF	TGTGCCAGCAGTTTAGATCCCCAGGGGAACTATGGCTACACCTTC
TRBJ2-7	NA	TRBD1	TRBV5-6	14	CASSPGTGTGEQYF	TGTGCCAGCAGCCCCGGGACAGGGACTGGCGAGCAGTACTTC
TRBJ1-1	NA	NA	TRBV7-2	13	CASSLDGQGKAFF	TGTGCCAGCAGCTTAGACGGTCAGGGGAAAGCTTTCTTT
TRBJ1-2	NA	TRBD1	TRBV28	15	CASSTRGQGSYGYTF	TGTGCCAGCAGCACTCGAGGACAGGGATCCTATGGCTACACCTTC
TRBJ1-1	NA	TRBD1	TRBV19	14	CASKDRGLAVEAFF	TGTGCCAGTAAAGACAGGGGGCTTGCTGTTGAAGCTTTCTTT
TRBJ1-1	NA	NA	TRBV19	18	CASSIARATFGGNTEAFF	TGTGCCAGTAGTATAGCAAGAGCCACCTTTGGAGGGAACACTGAAGCTTTCTTT
TRBJ2-1	NA	TRBD2	TRBV5-4	16	CASSLAWTSANNEQFF	TGTGCCAGCAGCTTGGCGTGGACTAGCGCTAACAATGAGCAGTTCTTC